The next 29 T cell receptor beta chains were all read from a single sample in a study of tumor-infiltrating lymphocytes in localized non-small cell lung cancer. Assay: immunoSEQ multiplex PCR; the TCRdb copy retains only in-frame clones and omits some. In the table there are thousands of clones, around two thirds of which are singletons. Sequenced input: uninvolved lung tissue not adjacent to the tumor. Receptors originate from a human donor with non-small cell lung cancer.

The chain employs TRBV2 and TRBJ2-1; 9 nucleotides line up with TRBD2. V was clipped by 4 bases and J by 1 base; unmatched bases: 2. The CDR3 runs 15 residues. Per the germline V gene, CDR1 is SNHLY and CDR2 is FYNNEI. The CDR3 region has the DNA TGTGCCAGCAGTGTAAGCGGGGGGTCCTACAATGAGCAGTTCTTC. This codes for CASSVSGGSYNEQFF.

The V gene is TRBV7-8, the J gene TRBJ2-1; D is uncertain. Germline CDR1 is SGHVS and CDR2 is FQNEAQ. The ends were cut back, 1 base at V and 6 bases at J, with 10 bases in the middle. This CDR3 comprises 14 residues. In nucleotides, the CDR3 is TGTGCCAGCAGCTTAGAAGGGTACGTCAATGAGCAGTTCTTC. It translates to CASSLEGYVNEQFF.

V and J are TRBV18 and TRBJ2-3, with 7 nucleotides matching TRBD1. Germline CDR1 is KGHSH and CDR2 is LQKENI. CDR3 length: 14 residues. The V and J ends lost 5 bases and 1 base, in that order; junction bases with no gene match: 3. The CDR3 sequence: CASSTTGGTDTQYF. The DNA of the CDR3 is TGTGCCAGCTCAACCACAGGGGGCACAGATACGCAGTATTTT.

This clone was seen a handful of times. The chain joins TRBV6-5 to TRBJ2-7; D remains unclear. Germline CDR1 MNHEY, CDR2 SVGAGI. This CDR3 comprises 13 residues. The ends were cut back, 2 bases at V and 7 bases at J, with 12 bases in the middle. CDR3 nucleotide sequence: TGTGCCAGCAGTTACCCTGGACGTCTTGAGCAGTACTTC. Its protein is CASSYPGRLEQYF.

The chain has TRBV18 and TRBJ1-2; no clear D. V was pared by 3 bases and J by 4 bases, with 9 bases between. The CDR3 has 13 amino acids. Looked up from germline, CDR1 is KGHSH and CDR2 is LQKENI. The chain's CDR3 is CASSPSSAYGYTF. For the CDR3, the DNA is TGTGCCAGCTCACCGTCTTCAGCCTATGGCTACACCTTC.

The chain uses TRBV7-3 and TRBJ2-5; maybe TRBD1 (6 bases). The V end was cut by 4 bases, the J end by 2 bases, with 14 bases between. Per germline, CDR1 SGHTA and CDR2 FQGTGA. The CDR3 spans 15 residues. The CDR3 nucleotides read TGTGCCAGCAGCTCGGCACAGGGCCCTCAAGAGACCCAGTACTTC. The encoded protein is CASSSAQGPQETQYF.

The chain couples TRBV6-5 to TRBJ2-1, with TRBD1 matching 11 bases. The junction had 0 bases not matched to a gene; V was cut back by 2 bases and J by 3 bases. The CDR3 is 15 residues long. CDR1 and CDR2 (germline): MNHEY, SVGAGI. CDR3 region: CASSYGTGGYNEQFF. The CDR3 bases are TGTGCCAGCAGTTACGGGACAGGGGGCTACAATGAGCAGTTCTTC.

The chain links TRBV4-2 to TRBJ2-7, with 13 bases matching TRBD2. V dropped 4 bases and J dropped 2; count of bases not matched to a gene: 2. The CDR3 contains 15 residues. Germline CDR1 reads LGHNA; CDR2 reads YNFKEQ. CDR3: CASSPTSGGAYEQYF. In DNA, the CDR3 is TGTGCCAGCAGCCCCACTAGCGGGGGGGCCTACGAGCAGTACTTC.

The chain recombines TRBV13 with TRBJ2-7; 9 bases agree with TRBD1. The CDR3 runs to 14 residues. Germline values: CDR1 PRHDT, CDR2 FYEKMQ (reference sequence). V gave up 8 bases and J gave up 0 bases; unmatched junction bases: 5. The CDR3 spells CASGGQGNSYEQYF. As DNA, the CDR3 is TGTGCCAGCGGGGGACAGGGCAACTCCTACGAGCAGTACTTC.

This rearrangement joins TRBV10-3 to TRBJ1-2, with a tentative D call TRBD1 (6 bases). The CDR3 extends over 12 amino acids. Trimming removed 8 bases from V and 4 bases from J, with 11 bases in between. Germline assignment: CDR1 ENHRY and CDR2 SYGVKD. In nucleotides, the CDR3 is TGTGCCATCTTCGAACAGGGCTATGGCTACACCTTC. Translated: CAIFEQGYGYTF.

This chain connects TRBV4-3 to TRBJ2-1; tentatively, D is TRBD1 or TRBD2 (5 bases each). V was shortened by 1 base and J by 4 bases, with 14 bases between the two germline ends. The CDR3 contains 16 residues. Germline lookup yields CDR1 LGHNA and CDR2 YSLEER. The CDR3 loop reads CASSQASGTPYNEQFF. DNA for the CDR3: TGCGCCAGCAGCCAAGCCTCCGGGACCCCGTACAATGAGCAGTTCTTC.

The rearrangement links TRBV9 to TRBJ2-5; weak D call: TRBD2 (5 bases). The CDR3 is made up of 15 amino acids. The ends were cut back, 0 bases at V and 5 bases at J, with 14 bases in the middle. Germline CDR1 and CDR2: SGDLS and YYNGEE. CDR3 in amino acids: CASSVAWEPSETQYF. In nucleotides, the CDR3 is TGTGCCAGCAGCGTAGCGTGGGAGCCTAGCGAGACCCAGTACTTC.

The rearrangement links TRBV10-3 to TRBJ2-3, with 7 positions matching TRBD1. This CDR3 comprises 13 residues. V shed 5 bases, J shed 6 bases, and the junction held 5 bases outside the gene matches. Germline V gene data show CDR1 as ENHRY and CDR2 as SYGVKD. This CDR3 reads CAISRTGPDTQYF. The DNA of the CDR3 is TGTGCCATCAGTCGGACAGGCCCCGATACGCAGTATTTT.

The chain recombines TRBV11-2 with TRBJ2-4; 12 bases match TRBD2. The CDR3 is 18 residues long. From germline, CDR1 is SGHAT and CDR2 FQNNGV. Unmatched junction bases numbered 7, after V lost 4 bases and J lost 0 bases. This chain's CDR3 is CASSSARLAGEAKNIQYF. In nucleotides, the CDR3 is TGTGCCAGCAGCTCGGCAAGACTAGCGGGGGAAGCCAAAAACATTCAGTACTTC.

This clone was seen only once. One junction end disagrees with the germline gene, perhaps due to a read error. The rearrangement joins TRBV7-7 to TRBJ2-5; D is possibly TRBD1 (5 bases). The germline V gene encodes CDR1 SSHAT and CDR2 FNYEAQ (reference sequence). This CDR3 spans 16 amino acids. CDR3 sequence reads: CASTLGAAGLAETQYF. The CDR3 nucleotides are TGTGCTAGCACTTTAGGGGCGGCAGGGTTGGCAGAGACCCAGTACTTC.

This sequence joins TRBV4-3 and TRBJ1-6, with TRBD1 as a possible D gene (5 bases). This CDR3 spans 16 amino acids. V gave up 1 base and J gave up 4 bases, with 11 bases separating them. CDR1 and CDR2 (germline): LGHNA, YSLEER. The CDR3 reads CASSQAWGEYNSPLHF. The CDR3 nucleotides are TGCGCCAGCAGCCAAGCTTGGGGGGAGTATAATTCACCCCTCCACTTT.

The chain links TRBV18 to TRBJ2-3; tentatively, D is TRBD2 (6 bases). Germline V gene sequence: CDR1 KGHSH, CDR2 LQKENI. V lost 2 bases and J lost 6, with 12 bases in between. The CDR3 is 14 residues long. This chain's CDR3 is CASSPNAGLDTQYF. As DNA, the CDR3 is TGTGCCAGCTCACCAAATGCGGGACTCGATACGCAGTATTTT.

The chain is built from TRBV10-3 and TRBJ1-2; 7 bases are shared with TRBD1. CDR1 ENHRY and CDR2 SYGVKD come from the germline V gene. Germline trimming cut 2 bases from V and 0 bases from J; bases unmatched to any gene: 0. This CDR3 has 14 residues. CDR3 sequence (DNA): TGTGCCATCAGTGAGGGGACAGCTAACTATGGCTACACCTTC. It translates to CAISEGTANYGYTF.

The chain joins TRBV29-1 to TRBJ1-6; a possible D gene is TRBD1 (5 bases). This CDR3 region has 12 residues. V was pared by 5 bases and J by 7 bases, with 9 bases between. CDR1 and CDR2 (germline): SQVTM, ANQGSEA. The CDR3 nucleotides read TGCAGCGTTAGGGAGGGGAATTCACCCCTCCACTTT. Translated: CSVREGNSPLHF.

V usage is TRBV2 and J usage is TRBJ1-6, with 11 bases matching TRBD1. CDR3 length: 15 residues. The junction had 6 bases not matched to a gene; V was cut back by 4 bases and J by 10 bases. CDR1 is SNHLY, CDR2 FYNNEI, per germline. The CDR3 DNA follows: TGTGCCAGCAGTGTCGCGGACAGGGGGCGATCACCCCTCCACTTT. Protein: CASSVADRGRSPLHF.

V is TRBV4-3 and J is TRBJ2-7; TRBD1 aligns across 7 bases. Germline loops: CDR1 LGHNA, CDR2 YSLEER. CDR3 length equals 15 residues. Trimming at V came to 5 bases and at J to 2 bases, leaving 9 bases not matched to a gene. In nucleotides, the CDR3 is TGCGCCAGCAGCGAACACCGGGACAGAGCCTACGAGCAGTACTTC. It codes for CASSEHRDRAYEQYF.

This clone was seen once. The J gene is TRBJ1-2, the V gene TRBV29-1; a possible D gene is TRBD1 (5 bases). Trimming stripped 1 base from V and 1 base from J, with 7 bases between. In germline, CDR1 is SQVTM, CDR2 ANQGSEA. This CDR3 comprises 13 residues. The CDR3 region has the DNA TGCAGCGTTGAAGGGCAGGGTAACTATGGCTACACCTTC. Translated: CSVEGQGNYGYTF.

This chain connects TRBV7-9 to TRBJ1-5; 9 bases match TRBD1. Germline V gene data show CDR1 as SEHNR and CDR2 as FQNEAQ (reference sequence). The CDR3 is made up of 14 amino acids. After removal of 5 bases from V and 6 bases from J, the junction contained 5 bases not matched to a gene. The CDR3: CASSTGDRAQPQHF. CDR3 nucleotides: TGTGCCAGCAGCACTGGGGACAGGGCTCAGCCCCAGCATTTT.

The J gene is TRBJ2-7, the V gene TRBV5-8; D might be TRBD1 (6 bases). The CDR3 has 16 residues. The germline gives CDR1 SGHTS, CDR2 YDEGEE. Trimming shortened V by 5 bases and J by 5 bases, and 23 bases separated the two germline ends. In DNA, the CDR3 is TGTGCCAGCAGATCGGACAGCCGGTTGATGGAGGACGAGCAGTACTTC. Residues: CASRSDSRLMEDEQYF.

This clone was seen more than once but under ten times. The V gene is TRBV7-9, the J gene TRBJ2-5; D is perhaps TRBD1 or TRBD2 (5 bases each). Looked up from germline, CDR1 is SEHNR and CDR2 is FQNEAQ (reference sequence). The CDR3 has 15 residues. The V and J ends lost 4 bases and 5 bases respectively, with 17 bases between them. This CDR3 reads CASSSAGTPEETQYF. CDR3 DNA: TGTGCCAGCAGCTCAGCCGGGACCCCTGAGGAGACCCAGTACTTC.

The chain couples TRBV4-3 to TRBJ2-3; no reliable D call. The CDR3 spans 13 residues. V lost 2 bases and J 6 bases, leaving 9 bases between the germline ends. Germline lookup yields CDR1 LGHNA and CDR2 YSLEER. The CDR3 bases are TGCGCCAGCAGCCAAAGGACCGGGGATACGCAGTATTTT. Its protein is CASSQRTGDTQYF.

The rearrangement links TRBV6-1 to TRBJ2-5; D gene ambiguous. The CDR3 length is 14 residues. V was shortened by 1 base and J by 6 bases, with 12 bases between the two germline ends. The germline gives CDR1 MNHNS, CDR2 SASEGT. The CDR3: CASSEGSFLQTQYF. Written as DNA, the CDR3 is TGTGCCAGCAGTGAAGGGAGCTTTCTTCAGACCCAGTACTTC.

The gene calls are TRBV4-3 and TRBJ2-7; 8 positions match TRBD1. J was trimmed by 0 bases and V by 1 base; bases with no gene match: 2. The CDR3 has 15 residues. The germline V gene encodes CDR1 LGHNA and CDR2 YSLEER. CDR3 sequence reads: CASSQVQGASYEQYF. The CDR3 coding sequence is TGCGCCAGCAGCCAAGTCCAGGGGGCCTCCTACGAGCAGTACTTC.

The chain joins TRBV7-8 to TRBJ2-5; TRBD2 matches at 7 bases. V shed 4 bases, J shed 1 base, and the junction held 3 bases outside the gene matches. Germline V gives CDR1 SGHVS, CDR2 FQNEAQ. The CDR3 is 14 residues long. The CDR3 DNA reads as TGTGCCAGCAGCTCGAGGGAGGGCCAAGAGACCCAGTACTTC. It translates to CASSSREGQETQYF.